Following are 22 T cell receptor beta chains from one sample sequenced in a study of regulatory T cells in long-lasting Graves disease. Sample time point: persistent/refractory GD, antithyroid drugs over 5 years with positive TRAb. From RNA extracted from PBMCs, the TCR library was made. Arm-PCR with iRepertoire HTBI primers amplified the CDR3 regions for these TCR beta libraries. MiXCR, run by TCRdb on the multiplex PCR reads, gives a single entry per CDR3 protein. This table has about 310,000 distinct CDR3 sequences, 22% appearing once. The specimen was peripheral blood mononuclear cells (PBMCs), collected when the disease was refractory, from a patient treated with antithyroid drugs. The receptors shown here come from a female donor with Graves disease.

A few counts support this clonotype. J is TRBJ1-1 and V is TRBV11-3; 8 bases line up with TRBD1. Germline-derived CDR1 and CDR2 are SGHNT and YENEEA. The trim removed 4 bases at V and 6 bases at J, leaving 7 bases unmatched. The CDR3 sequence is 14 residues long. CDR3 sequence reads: CASSSGTGLSEAFF. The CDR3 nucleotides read TGTGCCAGCAGCTCCGGGACAGGCTTATCTGAAGCTTTCTTT. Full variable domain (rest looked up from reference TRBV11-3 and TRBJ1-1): EAGVVQSPRYKIIEKKQPVAFWCNPISGHNTLYWYLQNLGQGPELLIRYENEEAVDDSQLPKDRFSAERLKGVDSTLKIQPAELGDSAVYLCASSSGTGLSEAFFGQGTRLTVV.

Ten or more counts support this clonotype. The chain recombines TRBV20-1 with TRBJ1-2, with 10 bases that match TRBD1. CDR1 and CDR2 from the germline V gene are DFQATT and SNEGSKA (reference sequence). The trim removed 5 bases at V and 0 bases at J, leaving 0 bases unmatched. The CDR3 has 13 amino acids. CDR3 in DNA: TGCAGTGCTGGGACAGGGGCTAACTATGGCTACACCTTC. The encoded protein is CSAGTGANYGYTF.

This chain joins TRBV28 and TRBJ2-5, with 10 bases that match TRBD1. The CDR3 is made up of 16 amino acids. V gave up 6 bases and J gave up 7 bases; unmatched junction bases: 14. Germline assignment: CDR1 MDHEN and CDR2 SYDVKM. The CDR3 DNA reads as TGTGCCAGCAGCCCATTAGACAGGGGGCCTTCGGGGACCCAGTACTTC. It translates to CASSPLDRGPSGTQYF.

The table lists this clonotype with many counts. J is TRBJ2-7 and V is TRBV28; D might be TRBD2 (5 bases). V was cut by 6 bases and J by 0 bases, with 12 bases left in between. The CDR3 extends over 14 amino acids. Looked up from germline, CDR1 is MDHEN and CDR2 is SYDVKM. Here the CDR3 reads CASRPSGISYEQYF. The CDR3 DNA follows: TGTGCCAGCAGGCCAAGCGGAATCTCCTACGAGCAGTACTTC.

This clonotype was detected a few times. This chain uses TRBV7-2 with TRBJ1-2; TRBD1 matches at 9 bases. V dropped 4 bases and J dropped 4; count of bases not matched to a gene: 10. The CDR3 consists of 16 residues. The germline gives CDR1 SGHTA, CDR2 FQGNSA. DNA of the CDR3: TGTGCCAGCAGCTCTTCGAGGACAGGGGCCCGCTATGGCTACACCTTC. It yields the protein CASSSSRTGARYGYTF. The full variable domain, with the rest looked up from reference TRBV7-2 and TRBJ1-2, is GAGVSQSPSNKVTEKGKDVELRCDPISGHTALYWYRQSLGQGLEFLIYFQGNSAPDKSGLPSDRFSAERTGGSVSTLTIQRTQQEDSAVYLCASSSSRTGARYGYTFGSGTRLTVV.

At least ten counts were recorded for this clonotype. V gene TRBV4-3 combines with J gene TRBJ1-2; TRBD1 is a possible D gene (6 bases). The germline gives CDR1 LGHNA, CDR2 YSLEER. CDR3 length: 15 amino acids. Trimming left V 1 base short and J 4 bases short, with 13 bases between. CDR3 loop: CASSQGTVPGYGYTF. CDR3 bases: TGCGCCAGCAGCCAAGGGACAGTCCCTGGCTATGGCTACACCTTC.

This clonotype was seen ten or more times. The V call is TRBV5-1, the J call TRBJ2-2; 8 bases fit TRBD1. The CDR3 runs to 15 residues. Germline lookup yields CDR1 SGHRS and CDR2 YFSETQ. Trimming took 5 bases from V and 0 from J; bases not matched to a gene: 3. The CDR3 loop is CASRLTGANTGELFF. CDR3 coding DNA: TGCGCCAGCAGGCTGACAGGGGCGAACACCGGGGAGCTGTTTTTT.

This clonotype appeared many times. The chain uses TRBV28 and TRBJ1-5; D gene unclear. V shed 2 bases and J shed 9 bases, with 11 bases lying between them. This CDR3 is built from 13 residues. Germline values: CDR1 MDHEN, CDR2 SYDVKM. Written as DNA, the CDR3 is TGTGCCAGCAGTTTACGTCTCTCGTGGCCCCAGCATTTT. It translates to CASSLRLSWPQHF.

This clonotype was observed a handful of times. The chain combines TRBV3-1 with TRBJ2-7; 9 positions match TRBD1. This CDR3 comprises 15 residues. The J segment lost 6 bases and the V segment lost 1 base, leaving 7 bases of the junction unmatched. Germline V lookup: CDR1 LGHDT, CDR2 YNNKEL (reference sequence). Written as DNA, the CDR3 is TGTGCCAGCAGCCAAGGTTGGGACAGGGTAAGCGAGCAGTACTTC. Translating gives CASSQGWDRVSEQYF.

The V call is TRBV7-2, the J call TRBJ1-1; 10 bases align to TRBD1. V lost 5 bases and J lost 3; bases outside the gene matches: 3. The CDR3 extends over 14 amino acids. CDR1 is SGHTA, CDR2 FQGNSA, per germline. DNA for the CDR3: TGTGCCAGCAGCCACGGACAGGGGGACACTGAAGCTTTCTTT. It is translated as CASSHGQGDTEAFF.

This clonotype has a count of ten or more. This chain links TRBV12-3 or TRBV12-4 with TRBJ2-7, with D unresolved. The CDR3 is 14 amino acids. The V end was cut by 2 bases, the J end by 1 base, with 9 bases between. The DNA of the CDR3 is TGTGCCAGCAGTTTAAATGACGCTTCCTACGAGCAGTACTTC. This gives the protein CASSLNDASYEQYF.

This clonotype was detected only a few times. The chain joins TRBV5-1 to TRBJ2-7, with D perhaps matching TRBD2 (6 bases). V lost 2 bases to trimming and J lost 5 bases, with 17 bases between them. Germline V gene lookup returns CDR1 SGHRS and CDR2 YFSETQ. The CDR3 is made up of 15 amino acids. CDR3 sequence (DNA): TGCGCCAGCAGCTTATTGTTCGGGAGTCCCCACGAGCAGTACTTC. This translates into CASSLLFGSPHEQYF.

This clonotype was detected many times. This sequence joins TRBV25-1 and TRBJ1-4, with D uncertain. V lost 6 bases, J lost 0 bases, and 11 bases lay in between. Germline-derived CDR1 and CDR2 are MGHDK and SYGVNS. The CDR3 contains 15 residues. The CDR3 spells CASSDRQATNEKLFF. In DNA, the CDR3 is TGTGCCAGCAGCGATAGACAAGCAACTAATGAAAAACTGTTTTTT.

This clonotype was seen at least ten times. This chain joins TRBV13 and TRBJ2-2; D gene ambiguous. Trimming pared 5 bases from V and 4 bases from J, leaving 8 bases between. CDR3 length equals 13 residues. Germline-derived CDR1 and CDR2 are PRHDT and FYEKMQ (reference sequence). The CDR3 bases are TGTGCCAGCAGCCCACGCTTCACCGGGGAGCTGTTTTTT. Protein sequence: CASSPRFTGELFF.

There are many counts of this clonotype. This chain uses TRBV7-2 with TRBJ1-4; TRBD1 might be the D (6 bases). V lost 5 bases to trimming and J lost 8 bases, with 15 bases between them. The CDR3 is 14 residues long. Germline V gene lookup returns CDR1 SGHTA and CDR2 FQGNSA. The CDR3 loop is CASSVQGMGEKLFF. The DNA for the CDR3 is TGTGCCAGCAGCGTCCAGGGGATGGGGGAAAAACTGTTTTTT. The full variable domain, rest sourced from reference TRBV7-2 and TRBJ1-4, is GAGVSQSPSNKVTEKGKDVELRCDPISGHTALYWYRQSLGQGLEFLIYFQGNSAPDKSGLPSDRFSAERTGGSVSTLTIQRTQQEDSAVYLCASSVQGMGEKLFFGSGTQLSVL.

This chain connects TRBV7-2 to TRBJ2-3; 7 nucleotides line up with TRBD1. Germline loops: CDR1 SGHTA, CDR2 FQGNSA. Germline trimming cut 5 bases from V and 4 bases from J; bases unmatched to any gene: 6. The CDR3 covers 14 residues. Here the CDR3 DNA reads TGTGCCAGCAGCCTGACAGGGAACGCAGATACGCAGTATTTT. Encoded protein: CASSLTGNADTQYF. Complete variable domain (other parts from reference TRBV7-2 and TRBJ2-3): GAGVSQSPSNKVTEKGKDVELRCDPISGHTALYWYRQSLGQGLEFLIYFQGNSAPDKSGLPSDRFSAERTGGSVSTLTIQRTQQEDSAVYLCASSLTGNADTQYFGPGTRLTVL.

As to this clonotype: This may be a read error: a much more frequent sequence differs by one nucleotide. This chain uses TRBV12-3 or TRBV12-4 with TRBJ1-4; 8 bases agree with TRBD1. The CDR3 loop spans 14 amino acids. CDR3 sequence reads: CTSSLGQEDEKLFF. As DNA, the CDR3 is TGTACCAGCAGCCTGGGACAGGAGGATGAAAAACTGTTTTTT.

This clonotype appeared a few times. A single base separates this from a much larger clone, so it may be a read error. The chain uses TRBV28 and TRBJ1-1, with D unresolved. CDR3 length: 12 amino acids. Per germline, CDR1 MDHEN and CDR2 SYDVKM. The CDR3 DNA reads TGTGCCAACAGTTTAAGAGTCACTGAAGCTTTCTTT. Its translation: CANSLRVTEAFF.

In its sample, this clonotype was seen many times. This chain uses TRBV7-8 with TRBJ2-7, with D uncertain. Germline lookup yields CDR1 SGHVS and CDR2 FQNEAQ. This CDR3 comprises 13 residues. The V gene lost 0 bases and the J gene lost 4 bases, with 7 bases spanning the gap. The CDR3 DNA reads TGTGCCAGCAGCTTAGCGCGGACGTACGAGCAGTACTTC. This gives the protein CASSLARTYEQYF.

CDR3 coding DNA: TGTGCCAGCAGTTTCTCTGCCTGCGAGCAGTACTTC. Translation: CASSFSACEQYF. The chain uses TRBV12-3 or TRBV12-4 and TRBJ2-7; D not certain. V was trimmed by 3 bases and J by 6 bases, leaving 9 bases between them. This CDR3 is 12 amino acids long.

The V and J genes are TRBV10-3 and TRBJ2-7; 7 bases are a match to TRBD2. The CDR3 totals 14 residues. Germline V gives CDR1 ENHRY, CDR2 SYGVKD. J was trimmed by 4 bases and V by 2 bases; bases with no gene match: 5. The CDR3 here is CAISEPGGGYEQYF. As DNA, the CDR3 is TGTGCCATCAGTGAGCCGGGAGGAGGATACGAGCAGTACTTC.

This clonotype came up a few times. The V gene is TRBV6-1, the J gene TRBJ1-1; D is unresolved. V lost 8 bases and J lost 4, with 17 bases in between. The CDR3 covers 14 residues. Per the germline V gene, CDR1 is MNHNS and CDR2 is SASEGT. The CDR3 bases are TGTGCCAGCCGAGATGGAGGTGGGATCACTGAAGCTTTCTTT. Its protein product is CASRDGGGITEAFF.